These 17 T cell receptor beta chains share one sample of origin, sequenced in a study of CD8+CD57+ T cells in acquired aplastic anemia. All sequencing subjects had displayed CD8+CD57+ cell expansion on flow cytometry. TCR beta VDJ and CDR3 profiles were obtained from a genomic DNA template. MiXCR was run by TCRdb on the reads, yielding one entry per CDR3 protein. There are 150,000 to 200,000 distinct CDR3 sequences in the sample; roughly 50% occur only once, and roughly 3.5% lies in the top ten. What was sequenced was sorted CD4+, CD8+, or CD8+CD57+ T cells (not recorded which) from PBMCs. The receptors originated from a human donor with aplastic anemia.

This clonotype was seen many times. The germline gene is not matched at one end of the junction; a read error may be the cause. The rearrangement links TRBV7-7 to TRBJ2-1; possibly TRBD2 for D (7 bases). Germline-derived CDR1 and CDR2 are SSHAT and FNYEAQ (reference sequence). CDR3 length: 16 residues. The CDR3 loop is CASSAHPSAGADEQFF. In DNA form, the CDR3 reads TGTGCTAGCAGCGCCCATCCCTCGGCGGGGGCGGATGAGCAGTTCTTC.

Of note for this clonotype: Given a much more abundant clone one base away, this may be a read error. CDR3 loop: CASSRDLLSGHTGELFF. Written as DNA, the CDR3 is TGTGCCAGCAGCCGAGACTTGCTTAGCGGACACACCGGGGAGCTGTTTTTT. The V call is TRBV14, the J call TRBJ2-2; weak D call: TRBD2 (6 bases). V lost 4 bases and J 3 bases, leaving 18 bases between the germline ends. The CDR3 contains 17 residues. Germline V gene data show CDR1 as SGHDN and CDR2 as FVKESK.

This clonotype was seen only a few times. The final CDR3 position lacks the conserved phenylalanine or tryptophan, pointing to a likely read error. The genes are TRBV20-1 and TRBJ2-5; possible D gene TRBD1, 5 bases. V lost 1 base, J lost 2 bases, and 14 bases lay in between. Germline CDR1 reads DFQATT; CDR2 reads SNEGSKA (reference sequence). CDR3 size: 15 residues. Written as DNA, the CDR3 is TGCAGTGCTAGAGGGGGCAGGTGGGGTCAAGAGACCCAGTACGTC. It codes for CSARGGRWGQETQYV.

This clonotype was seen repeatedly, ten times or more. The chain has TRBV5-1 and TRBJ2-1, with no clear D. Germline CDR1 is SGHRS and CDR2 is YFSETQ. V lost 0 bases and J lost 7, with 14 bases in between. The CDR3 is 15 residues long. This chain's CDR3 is CASSLDIRAENEQFF. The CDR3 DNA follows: TGCGCCAGCAGCTTGGATATCCGGGCTGAGAATGAGCAGTTCTTC.

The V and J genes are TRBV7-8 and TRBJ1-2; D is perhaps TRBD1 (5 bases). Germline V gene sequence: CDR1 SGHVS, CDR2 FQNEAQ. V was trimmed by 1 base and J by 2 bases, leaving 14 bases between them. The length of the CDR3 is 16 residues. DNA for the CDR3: TGTGCCAGCAGCTTAGTTTCCGGGACGGAAAACTATGGCTACACCTTC. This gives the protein CASSLVSGTENYGYTF.

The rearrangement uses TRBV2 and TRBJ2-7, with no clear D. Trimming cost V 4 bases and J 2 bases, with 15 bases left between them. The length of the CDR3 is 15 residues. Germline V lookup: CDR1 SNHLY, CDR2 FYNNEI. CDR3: CASSVESEITYEQYF. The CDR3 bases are TGTGCCAGCAGTGTTGAATCGGAGATCACCTACGAGCAGTACTTC.

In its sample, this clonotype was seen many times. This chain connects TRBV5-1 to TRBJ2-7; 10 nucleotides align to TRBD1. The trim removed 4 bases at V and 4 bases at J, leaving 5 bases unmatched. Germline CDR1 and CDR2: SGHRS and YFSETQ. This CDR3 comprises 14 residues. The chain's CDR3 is CASSPGQGGYEQYF. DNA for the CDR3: TGCGCCAGCAGCCCCGGACAGGGGGGGTACGAGCAGTACTTC.

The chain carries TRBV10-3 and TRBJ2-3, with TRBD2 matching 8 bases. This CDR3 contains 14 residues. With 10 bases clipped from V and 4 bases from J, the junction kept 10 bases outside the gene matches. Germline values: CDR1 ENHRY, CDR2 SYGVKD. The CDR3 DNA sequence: TGTGCCACCCAAGCGGGAGATAGAGCAGATACGCAGTATTTT. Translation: CATQAGDRADTQYF.

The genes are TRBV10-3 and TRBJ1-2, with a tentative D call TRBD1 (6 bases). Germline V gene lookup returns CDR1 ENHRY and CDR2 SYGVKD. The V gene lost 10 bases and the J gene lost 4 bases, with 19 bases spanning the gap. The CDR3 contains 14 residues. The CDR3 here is CASRNPGAGYGYTF. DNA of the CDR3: TGTGCCAGCAGAAATCCGGGGGCCGGCTATGGCTACACCTTC.

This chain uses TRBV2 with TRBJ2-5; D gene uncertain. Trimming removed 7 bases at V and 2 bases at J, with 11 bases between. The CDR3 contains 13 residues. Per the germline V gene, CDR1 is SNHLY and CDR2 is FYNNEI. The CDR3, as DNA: TGTGCCAGCATCCCGGAGAATCAAGAGACCCAGTACTTC. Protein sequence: CASIPENQETQYF.

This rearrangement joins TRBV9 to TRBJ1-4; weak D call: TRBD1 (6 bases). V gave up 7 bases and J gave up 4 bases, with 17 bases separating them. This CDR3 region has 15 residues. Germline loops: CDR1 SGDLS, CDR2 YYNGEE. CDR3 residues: CASGPEGGLNEKLFF. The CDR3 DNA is TGTGCCAGCGGCCCAGAGGGGGGCCTTAATGAAAAACTGTTTTTT.

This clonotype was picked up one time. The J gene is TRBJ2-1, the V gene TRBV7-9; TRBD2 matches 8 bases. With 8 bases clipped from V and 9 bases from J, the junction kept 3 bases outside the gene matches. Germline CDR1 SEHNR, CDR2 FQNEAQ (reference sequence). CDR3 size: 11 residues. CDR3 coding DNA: TGTGCCAGCGGGACTAGTCTTGAGCAGTTCTTC. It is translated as CASGTSLEQFF.

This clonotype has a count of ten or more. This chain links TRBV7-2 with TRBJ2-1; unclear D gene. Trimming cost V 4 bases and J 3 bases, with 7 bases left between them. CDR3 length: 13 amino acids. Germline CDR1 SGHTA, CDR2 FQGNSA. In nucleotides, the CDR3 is TGTGCCAGCAGCTCCTCCGTCTACAATGAGCAGTTCTTC. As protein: CASSSSVYNEQFF.

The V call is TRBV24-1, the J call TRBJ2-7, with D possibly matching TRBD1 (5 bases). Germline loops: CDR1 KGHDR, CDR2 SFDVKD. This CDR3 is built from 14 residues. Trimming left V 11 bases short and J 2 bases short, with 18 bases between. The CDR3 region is CASIPLRQPYEQYF. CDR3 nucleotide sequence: TGTGCCAGCATCCCTCTTCGACAGCCCTACGAGCAGTACTTC.

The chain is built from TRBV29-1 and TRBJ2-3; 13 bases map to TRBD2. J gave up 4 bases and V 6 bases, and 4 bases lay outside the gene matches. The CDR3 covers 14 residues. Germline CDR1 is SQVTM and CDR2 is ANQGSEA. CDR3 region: CSVAGTSGADTQYF. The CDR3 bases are TGCAGCGTAGCCGGGACTAGCGGGGCAGATACGCAGTATTTT.

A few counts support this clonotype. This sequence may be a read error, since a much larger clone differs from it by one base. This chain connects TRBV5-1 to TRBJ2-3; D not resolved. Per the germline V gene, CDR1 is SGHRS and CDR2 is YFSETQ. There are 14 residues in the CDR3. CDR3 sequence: CTSSPGQLTDTQYF. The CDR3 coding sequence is TGCACCAGCAGCCCCGGTCAGCTCACAGATACGCAGTATTTT.

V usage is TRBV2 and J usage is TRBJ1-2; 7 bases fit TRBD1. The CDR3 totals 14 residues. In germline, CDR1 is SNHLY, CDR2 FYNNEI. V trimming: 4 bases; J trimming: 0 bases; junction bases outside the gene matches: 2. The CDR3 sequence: CASSADRANYGYTF. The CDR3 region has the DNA TGTGCCAGCAGTGCCGACAGGGCTAACTATGGCTACACCTTC. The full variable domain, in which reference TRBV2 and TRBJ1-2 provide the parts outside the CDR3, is EPEVTQTPSHQVTQMGQEVILRCVPISNHLYFYWYRQILGQKVEFLVSFYNNEISEKSEIFDDQFSVERPDGSNFTLKIRSTKLEDSAMYFCASSADRANYGYTFGSGTRLTVV.